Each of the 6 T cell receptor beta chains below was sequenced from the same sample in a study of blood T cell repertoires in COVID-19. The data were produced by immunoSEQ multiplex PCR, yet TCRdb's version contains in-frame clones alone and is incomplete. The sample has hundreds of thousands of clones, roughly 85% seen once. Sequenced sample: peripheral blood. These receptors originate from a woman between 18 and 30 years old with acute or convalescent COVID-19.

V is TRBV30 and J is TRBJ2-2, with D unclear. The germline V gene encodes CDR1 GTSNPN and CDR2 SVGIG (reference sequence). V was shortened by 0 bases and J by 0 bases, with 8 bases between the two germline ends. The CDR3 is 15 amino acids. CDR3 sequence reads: CAWSVTQSNTGELFF. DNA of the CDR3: TGTGCCTGGAGTGTAACGCAGTCGAACACCGGGGAGCTGTTTTTT.

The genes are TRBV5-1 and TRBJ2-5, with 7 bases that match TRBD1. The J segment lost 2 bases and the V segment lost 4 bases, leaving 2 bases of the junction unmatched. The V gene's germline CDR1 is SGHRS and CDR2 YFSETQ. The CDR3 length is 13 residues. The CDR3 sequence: CASSRGQQETQYF. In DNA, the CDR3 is TGCGCCAGCAGCCGGGGACAGCAAGAGACCCAGTACTTC.

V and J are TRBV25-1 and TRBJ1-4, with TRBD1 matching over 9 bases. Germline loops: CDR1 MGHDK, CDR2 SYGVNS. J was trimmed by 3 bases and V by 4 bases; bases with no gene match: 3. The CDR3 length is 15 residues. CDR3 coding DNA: TGTGCCAGCAGTGTGGGACAGGGATCTAATGAAAAACTGTTTTTT. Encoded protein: CASSVGQGSNEKLFF.

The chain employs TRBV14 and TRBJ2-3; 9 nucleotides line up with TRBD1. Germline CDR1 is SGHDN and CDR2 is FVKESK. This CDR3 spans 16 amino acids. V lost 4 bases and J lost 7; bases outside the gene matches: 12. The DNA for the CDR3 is TGTGCCAGCAGCCGCTTACAGGGGGCTGGCTTGAATACGCAGTATTTT. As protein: CASSRLQGAGLNTQYF.

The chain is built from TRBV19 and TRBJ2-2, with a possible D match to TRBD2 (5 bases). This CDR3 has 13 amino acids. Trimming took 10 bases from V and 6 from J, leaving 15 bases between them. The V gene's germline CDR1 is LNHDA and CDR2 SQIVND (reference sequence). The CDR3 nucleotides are TGTGCCACCGGGATCGGCGGCCCCGGGGAGCTGTTTTTT. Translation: CATGIGGPGELFF. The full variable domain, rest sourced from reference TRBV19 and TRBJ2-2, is DGGITQSPKYLFRKEGQNVTLSCEQNLNHDAMYWYRQDPGQGLRLIYYSQIVNDFQKGDIAEGYSVSREKKESFPLTVTSAQKNPTAFYLCATGIGGPGELFFGEGSRLTVL.

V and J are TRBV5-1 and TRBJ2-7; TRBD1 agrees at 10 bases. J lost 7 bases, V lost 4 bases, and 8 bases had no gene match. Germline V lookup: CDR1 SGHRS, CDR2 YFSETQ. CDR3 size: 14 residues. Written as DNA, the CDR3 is TGCGCCAGCAGCCGGGACAGGGGCCTTTGGGAGCAGTACTTC. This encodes CASSRDRGLWEQYF.